This T cell receptor (beta chain) is drawn from a study of HIV-infected children after antiretroviral therapy interruption. Whole-study context: Most children had recorded EBV and CMV exposure.

The CDR3 consists of 13 residues. With 0 bases removed from V and 3 bases from J, the gap between germline ends came to 6 bases. CDR1 is SGHRS, CDR2 YFSETQ, per germline. Treatment given: PENTA 11 planned treatment interruption arm or continuous ART arm. Unique molecular identifiers were included in an RNA-based 3' RACE TCR library. TCRdb reprocessed the 3' RACE reads via MiXCR and lists one record per CDR3 protein. The repertoire holds fewer than 100,000 distinct CDR3 sequences, with around 6.9% as singletons. The sequenced sample was CD45RA+ CD4+ T cells from PBMCs, pooled from several time points, obtained from a donor given antiretroviral therapy, either interrupted or continuous. Subset here: naive CD4+ CD45RA+ CD45RO- T cells. The source is a pool of human donors with HIV. The gene calls are TRBV5-1 and TRBJ1-1; no clear D. This chain's CDR3 is CASSLGEDTEAFF. CDR3 coding DNA: TGCGCCAGCAGCTTGGGGGAGGACACTGAAGCTTTCTTT.